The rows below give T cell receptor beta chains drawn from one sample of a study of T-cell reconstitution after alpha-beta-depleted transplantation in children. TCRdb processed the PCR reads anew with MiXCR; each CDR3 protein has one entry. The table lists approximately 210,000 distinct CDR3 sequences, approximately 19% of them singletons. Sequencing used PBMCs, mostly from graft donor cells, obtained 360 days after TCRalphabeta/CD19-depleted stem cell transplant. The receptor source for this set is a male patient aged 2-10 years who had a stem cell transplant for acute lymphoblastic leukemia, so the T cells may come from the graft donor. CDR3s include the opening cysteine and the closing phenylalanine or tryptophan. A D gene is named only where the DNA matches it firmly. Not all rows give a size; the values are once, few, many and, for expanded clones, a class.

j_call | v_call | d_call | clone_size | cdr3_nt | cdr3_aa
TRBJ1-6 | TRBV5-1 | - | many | TGCGCCAGCAGCTTGGATGCCGGACAAAATTCACCCCTCCACTTT | CASSLDAGQNSPLHF
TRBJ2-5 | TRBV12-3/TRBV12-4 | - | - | TGTGCCAGCAGTTTAGGGTACCCCGGAGAGACCCAGTACTTC | CASSLGYPGETQYF
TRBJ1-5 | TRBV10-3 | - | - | TGTGCCATCTCTGGGGCACAGGGTTATCAGCCCCAGCATTTT | CAISGAQGYQPQHF
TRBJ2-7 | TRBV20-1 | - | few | TGCAGTGCTCCCTGGGACGGCCTTTCCTACGAGCAGTACTTC | CSAPWDGLSYEQYF
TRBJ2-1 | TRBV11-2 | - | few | TGTGCCAGCAGCTGGAACACCTACAATGAGCAGTTCTTC | CASSWNTYNEQFF
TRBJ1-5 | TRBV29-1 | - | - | TGCAGCGTTGGGGAACAGAATCAGCCCCAGCATTTT | CSVGEQNQPQHF
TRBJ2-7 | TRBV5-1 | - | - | TGCGCCAGCAGCCTGGGCCAGTGGGCCTACGAGCAGTACTTC | CASSLGQWAYEQYF
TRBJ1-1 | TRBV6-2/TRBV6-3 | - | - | TGTGCCAGCAGTTACTCGAGGGTTTACACTGAAGCTTTCTTT | CASSYSRVYTEAFF
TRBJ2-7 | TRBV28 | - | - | TGTGCCAGCAGTTTCCCGATTCCCCACGAGCAGTACTTC | CASSFPIPHEQYF
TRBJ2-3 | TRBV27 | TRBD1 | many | TGTGCCAGCAGTTCAGGACAGGGGTTTTATTCGCAGTATTTT | CASSSGQGFYSQYF
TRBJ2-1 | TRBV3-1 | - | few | TGTGCCAGCAGCCAAGATCCCCGAAAAAGGAATGAGCAGTTCTTC | CASSQDPRKRNEQFF
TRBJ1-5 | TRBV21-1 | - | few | TGTGCCAGCAGCATGAGGGAGCTCAATCAGCCCCAGCATTTT | CASSMRELNQPQHF
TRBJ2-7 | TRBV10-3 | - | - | TGTGCCATCAGTGAGGGTCAGTCCTACGAGCAGTACTTC | CAISEGQSYEQYF
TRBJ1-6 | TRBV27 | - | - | TGTGCCAGCAGTTTCACATTGTGGAATTCACCCCTCCACTTT | CASSFTLWNSPLHF
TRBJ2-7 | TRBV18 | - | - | TGTGCCAGCTCCGTCACTAAAGGCGGTTCCTACGAGCAGTACTTC | CASSVTKGGSYEQYF
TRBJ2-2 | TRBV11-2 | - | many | TGTGCCAGCAGCTTGGATGGAGCGGCGGGGACCGGGGAGCTGTTTTTT | CASSLDGAAGTGELFF
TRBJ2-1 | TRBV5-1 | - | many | TGCGCCAGCAGCTTGGGCAGGGGTTACAATGAGCAGTTCTTC | CASSLGRGYNEQFF
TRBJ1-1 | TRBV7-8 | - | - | TGTGCCAGCAGCTTACGGGCTCGGGCTGGAGGTCTGCTCCCAAACACTGAAGCTTTCTTT | CASSLRARAGGLLPNTEAFF
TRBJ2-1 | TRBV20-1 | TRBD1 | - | TGCAGTGCTATTAGTCGGACAGGGATTATGACCTCTCATCCTGAGCAGTTCTTC | CSAISRTGIMTSHPEQFF
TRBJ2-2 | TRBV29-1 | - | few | TGCAGCGTTGATGATAGCGGCGACACCGGGGAGCTGTTTTTT | CSVDDSGDTGELFF
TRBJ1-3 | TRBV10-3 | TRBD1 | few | TGTGCCACCGAACAGGGGAGCTCTGGAAACACCATATATTTT | CATEQGSSGNTIYF
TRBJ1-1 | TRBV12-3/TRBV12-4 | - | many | TGTGCCAGCAGTTTCCCGGGGCAGTTGAACACTGAAGCTTTCTTT | CASSFPGQLNTEAFF
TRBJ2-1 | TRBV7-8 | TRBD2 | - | TGTGCCAGCAGCTTCCAAAGAGGGACTAGCGGGGTCGGTGAGCAGTTCTTC | CASSFQRGTSGVGEQFF
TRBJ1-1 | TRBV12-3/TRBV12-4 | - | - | TGTGCCAGCAGTTTAGGACCCCGGGACACTGAAGCTTTCTTT | CASSLGPRDTEAFF
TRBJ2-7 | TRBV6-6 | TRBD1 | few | TGTGCCAGCCAGGACAGGGACTTCTACGAGCAGTACTTC | CASQDRDFYEQYF
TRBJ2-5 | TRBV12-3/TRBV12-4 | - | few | TGTGCCAGCAGGGGGGGATTCGAGACCCAGTACTTC | CASRGGFETQYF
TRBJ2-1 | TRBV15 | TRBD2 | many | TGTGCCACCGGAGGACTAGCGGGAAATGAGCAGTTCTTC | CATGGLAGNEQFF
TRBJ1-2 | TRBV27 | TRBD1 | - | TGTGCCAGCAGCGGACCCGGGACAGGGCCGAGAGGCTACACCTTC | CASSGPGTGPRGYTF
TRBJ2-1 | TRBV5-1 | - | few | TGCGCCAGCAGCTCGGGTAGGGGTGGGGCGCTCCCCTACAATGAGCAGTTCTTC | CASSSGRGGALPYNEQFF
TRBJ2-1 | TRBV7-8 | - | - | TGTGCCAGCAGCTTAGAACCGGGACCGAAACCCCCAGAGCAGTTCTTC | CASSLEPGPKPPEQFF
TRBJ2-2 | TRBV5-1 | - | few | TGCGCCAGCAGCTTGGTTCCCGCGAACACCGGGGAGCTGTTTTTT | CASSLVPANTGELFF